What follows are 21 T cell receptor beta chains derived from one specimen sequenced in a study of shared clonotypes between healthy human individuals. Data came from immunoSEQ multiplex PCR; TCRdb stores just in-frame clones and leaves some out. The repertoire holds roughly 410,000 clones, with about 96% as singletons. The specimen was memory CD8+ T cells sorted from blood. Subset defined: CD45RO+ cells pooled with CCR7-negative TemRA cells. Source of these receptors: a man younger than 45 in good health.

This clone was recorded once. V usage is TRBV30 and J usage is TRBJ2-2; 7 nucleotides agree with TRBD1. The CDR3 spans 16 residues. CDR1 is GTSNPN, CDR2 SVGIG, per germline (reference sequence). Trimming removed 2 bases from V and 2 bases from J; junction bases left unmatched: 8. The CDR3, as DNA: TGTGCCTGGAGTCCCCTCGGGACAGTCAACACCGGGGAGCTGTTTTTT. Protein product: CAWSPLGTVNTGELFF.

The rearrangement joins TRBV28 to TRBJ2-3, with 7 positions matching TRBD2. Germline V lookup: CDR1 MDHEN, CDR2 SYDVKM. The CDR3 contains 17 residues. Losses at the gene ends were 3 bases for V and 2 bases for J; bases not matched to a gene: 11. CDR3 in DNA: TGTGCCAGCAGTTTTGCTCCAAGCGGGAATCCCACAGATACGCAGTATTTT. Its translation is CASSFAPSGNPTDTQYF.

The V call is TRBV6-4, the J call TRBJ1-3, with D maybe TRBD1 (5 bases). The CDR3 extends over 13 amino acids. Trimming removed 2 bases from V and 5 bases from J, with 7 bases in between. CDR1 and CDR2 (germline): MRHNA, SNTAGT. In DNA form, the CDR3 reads TGTGCCAGCAGTGACGGACATAGAAACACCATATATTTT. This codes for CASSDGHRNTIYF.

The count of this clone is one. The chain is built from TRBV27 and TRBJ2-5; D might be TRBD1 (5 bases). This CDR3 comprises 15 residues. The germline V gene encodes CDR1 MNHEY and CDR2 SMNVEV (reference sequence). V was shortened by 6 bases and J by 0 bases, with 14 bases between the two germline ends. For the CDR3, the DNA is TGTGCCAGCAGCAAGGGGCAGACCTACCAAGAGACCCAGTACTTC. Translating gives CASSKGQTYQETQYF.

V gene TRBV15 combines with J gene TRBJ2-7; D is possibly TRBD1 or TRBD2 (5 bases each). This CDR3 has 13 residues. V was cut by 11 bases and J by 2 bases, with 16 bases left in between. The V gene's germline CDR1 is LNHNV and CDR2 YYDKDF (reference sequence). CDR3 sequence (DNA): TGTGCCGCCGAGGGACCGAATGCCTACGAGCAGTACTTC. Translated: CAAEGPNAYEQYF.

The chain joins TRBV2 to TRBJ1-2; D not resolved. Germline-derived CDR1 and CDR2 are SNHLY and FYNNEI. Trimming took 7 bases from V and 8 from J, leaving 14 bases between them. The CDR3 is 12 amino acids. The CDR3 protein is CASTDERYGYTF. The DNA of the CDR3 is TGTGCCAGCACGGACGAAAGATACGGCTACACCTTC.

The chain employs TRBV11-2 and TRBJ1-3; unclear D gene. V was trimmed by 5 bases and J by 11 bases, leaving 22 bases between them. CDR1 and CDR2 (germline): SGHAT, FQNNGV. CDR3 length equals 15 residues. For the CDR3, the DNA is TGTGCCAGCAGCCCCAGCCCGGGCTCTGTCTTCCCCATATATTTT. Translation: CASSPSPGSVFPIYF.

CDR3 nucleotides: TGTGCCATCAGTGTTGGGGACAGGGACTATGGCTACACCTTC. Translated: CAISVGDRDYGYTF. V and J are TRBV10-3 and TRBJ1-2; TRBD1 matches at 9 bases. The V segment lost 4 bases and the J segment 3 bases; nucleotides outside the gene matches: 3. From germline, CDR1 is ENHRY and CDR2 SYGVKD. The CDR3 loop spans 14 amino acids.

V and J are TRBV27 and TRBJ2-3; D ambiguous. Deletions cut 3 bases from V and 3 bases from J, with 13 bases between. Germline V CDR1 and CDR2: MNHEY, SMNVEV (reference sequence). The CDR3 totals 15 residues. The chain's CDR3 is CASSFSTIGTDTQYF. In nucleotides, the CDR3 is TGTGCCAGCAGTTTTAGCACAATTGGAACAGATACGCAGTATTTT.

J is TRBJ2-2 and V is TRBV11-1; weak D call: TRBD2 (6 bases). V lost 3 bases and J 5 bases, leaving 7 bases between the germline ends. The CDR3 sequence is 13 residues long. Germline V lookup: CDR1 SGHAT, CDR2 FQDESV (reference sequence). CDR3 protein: CASSFGGTGELFF. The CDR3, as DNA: TGTGCCAGCAGCTTCGGGGGAACCGGGGAGCTGTTTTTT.

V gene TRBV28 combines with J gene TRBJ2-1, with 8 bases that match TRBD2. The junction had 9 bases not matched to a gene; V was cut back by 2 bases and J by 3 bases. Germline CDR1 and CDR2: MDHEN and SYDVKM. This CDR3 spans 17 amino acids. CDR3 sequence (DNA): TGTGCCAGCAGTTTACATACCGGACTAGCTCTCTACAATGAGCAGTTCTTC. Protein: CASSLHTGLALYNEQFF.

This CDR3 reads CASRRGVGARDTQYF. CDR3 sequence (DNA): TGTGCCAGCAGAAGGGGTGTGGGCGCTAGAGATACGCAGTATTTT. V and J are TRBV28 and TRBJ2-3, with a possible D match to TRBD1 (5 bases). In germline, CDR1 is MDHEN, CDR2 SYDVKM. Trimming took 6 bases from V and 5 from J, leaving 18 bases between them. The CDR3 has 15 amino acids.

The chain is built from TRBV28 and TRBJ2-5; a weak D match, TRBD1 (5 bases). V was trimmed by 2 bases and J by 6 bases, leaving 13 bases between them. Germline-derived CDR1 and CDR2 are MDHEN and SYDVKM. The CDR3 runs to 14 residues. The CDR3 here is CASSLGAGSKTQYF. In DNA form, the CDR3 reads TGTGCCAGCAGTTTAGGGGCAGGGTCAAAGACCCAGTACTTC. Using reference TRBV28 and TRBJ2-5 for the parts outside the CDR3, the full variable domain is DVKVTQSSRYLVKRTGEKVFLECVQDMDHENMFWYRQDPGLGLRLIYFSYDVKMKEKGDIPEGYSVSREKKERFSLILESASTNQTSMYLCASSLGAGSKTQYFGPGTRLLVL.

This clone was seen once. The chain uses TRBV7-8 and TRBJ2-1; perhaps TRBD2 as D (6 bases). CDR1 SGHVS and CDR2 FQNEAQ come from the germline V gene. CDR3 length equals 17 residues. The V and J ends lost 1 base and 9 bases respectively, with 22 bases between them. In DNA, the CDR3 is TGTGCCAGCAGCTTAGTTTTGGTCGGGAGAGGCCTCCCTGAGCAGTTCTTC. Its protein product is CASSLVLVGRGLPEQFF.

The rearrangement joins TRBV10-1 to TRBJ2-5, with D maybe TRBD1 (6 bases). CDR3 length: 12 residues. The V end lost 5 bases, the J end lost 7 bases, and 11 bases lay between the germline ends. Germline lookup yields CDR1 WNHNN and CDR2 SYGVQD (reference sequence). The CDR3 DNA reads TGCGCCAGCAGTTGGGGGCTCGGGACCCAGTACTTC. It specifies CASSWGLGTQYF.

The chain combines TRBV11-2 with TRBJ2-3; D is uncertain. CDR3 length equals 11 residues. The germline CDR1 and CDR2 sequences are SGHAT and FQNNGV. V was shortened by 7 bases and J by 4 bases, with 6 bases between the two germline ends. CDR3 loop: CASTFSDTQYF. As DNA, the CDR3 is TGTGCCAGCACCTTTTCAGATACGCAGTATTTT.

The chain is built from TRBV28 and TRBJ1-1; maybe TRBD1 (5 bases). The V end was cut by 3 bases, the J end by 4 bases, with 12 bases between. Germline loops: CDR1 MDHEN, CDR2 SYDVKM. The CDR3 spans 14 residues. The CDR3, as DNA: TGTGCCAGCAGTTTGGTGGACGGGGGCACTGAAGCTTTCTTT. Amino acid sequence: CASSLVDGGTEAFF.

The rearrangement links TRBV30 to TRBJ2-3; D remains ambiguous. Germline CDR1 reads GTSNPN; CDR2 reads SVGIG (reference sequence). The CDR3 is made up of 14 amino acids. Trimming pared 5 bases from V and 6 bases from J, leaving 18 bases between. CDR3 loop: CAWASADGGDTQYF. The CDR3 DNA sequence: TGTGCCTGGGCGTCCGCGGACGGTGGGGATACGCAGTATTTT.

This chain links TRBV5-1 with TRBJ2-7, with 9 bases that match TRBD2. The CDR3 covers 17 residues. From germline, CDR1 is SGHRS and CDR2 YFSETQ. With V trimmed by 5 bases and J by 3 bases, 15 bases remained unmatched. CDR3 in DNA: TGCGCCAGCAGGCCCAACCTTTTTAGCGGGGGCAACTACGAGCAGTACTTC. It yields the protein CASRPNLFSGGNYEQYF.

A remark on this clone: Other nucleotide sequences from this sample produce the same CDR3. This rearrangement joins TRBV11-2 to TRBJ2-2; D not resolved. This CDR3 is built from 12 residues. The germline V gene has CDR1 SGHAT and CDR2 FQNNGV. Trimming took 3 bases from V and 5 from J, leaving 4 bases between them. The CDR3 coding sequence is TGTGCCAGCAGCTTGGGAACCGGGGAGCTGTTTTTT. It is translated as CASSLGTGELFF. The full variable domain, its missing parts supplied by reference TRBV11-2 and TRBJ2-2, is EAGVAQSPRYKIIEKRQSVAFWCNPISGHATLYWYQQILGQGPKLLIQFQNNGVVDDSQLPKDRFSAERLKGVDSTLKIQPAKLEDSAVYLCASSLGTGELFFGEGSRLTVL.

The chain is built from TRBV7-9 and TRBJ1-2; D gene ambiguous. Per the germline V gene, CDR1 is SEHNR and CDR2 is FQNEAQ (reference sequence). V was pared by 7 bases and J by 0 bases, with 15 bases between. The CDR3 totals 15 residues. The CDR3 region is CASTTHTATNYGYTF. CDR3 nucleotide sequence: TGTGCCAGCACCACTCATACAGCTACTAACTATGGCTACACCTTC.